In its sample, the clone carrying this T cell receptor (beta chain) was seen once. Its antigen is unidentified. Method: immunoSEQ multiplex PCR; TCRdb's copy keeps in-frame clones and lacks some. Here the sample spans over 850,000 clones, about 84% being singletons. The entry originates in a study of shared clonotypes between healthy human individuals. J lost 11 bases, V lost 5 bases, and 14 bases had no gene match. Germline values: CDR1 LNHDA, CDR2 SQIVND (reference sequence). This CDR3 has 15 amino acids. General study findings and limits: There were few donors, and this limited the genetic and exposure-history diversity represented.

The sequenced sample was memory CD4+ T cells from PBMCs. The subset: CD45RA-negative fraction. The chain couples TRBV19 to TRBJ2-7; 11 bases map to TRBD1. The receptor comes from a man between 18 and 35 years old in good health. Some clones in this sample may be carry-over from other donors' samples. This chain's CDR3 is CASSGATGTGGLKYF. The CDR3 DNA reads as TGTGCCAGTAGTGGCGCGACTGGGACAGGGGGTTTGAAGTACTTC.